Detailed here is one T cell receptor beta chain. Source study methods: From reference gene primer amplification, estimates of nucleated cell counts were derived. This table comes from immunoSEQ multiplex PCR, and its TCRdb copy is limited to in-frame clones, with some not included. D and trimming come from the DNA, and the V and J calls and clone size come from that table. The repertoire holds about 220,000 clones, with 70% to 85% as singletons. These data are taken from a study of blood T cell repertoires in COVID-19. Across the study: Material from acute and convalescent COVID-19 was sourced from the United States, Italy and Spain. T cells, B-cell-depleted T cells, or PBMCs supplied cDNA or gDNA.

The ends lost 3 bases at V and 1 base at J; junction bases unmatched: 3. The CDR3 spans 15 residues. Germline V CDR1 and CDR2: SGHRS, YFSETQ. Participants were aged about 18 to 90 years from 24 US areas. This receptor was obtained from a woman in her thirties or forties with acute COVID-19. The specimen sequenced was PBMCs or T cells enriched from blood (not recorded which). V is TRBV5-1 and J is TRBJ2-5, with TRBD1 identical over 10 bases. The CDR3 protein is CASSSGQGVQETQYF. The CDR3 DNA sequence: TGCGCCAGCAGCTCAGGACAGGGGGTCCAAGAGACCCAGTACTTC.